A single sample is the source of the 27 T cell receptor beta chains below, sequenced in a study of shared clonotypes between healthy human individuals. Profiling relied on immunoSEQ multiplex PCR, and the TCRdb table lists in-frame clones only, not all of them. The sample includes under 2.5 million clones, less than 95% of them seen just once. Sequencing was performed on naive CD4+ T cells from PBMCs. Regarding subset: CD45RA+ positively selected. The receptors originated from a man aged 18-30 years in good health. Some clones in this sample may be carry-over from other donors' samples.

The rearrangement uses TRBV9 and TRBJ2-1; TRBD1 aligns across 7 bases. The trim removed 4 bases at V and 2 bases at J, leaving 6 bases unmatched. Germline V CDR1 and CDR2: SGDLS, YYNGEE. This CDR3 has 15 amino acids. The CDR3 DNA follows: TGTGCCAGCAGCCCCGCCGGACAGGCCTACAATGAGCAGTTCTTC. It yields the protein CASSPAGQAYNEQFF.

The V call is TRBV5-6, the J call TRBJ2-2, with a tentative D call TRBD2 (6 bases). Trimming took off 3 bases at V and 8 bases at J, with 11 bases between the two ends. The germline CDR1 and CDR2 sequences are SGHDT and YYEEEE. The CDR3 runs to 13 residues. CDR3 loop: CASSWGLPGELFF. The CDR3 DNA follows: TGTGCCAGCAGCTGGGGACTTCCTGGGGAGCTGTTTTTT.

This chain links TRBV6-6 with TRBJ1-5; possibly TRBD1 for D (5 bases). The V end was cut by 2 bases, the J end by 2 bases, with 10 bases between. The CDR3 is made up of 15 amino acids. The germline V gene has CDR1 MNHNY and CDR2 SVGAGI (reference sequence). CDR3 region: CASSYHRDRNQPQHF. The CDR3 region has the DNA TGTGCCAGCAGTTACCATAGGGACCGCAATCAGCCCCAGCATTTT.

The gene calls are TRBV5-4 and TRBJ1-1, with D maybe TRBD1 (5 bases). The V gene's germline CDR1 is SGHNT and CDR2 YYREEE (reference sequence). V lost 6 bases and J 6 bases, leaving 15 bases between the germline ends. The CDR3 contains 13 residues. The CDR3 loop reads CASNKDRGPEAFF. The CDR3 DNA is TGTGCCAGCAACAAAGATCGGGGCCCTGAAGCTTTCTTT.

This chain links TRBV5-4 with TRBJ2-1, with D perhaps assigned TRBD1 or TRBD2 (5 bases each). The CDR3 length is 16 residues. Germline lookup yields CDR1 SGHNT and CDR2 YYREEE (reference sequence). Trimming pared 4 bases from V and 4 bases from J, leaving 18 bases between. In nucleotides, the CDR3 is TGTGCCAGCAGCCAACTTAGGCCTGGGGGATACAATGAGCAGTTCTTC. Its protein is CASSQLRPGGYNEQFF.

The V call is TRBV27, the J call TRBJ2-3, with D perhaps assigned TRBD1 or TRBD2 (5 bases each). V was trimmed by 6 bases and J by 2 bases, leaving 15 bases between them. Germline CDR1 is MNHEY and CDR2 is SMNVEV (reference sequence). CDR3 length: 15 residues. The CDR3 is CASSPGFGTTDTQYF. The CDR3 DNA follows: TGTGCCAGCAGCCCTGGGTTCGGGACCACAGATACGCAGTATTTT.

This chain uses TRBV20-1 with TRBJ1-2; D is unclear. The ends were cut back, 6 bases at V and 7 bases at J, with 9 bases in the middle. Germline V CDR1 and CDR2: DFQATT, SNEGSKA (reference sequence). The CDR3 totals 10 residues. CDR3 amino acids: CSAPSGGYTF. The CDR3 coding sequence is TGCAGTGCCCCCTCCGGTGGCTACACCTTC.

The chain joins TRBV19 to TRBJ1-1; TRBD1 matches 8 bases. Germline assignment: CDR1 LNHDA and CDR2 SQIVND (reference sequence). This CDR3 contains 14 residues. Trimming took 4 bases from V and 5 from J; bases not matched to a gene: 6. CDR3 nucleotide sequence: TGTGCCAGTAGTAGACAGGGGTCGGGAACTGAAGCTTTCTTT. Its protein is CASSRQGSGTEAFF.

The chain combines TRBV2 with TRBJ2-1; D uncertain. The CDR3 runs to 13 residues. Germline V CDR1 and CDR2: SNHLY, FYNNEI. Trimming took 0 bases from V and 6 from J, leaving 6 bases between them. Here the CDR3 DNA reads TGTGCCAGCAGTGAAGCCGAGCGCAATGAGCAGTTCTTC. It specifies CASSEAERNEQFF.

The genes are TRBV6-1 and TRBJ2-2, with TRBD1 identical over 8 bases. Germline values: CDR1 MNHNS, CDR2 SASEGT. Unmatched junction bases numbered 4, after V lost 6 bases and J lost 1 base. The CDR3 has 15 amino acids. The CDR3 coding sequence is TGTGCCAGCAGAGCCGGACAGGGGAACACCGGGGAGCTGTTTTTT. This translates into CASRAGQGNTGELFF.

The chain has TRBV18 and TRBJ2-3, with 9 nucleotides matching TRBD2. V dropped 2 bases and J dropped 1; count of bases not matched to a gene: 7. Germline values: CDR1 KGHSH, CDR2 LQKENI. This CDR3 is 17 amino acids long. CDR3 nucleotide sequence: TGTGCCAGCTCACCATTCCTAGCGGGAACGGGCACAGATACGCAGTATTTT. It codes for CASSPFLAGTGTDTQYF.

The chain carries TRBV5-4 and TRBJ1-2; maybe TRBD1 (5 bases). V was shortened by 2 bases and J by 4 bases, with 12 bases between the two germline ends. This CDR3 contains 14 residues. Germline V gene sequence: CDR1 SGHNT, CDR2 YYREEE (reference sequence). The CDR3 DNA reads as TGTGCCAGCAGCTTCCCGGGACGGACCTATGGCTACACCTTC. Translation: CASSFPGRTYGYTF.

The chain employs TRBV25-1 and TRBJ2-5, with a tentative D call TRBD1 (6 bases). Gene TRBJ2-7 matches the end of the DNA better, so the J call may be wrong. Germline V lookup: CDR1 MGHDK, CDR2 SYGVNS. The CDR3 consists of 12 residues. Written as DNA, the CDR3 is TGTGCCAGCAGCACAGGGATCTACGAGCAGTACTTC. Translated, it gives CASSTGIYEQYF.

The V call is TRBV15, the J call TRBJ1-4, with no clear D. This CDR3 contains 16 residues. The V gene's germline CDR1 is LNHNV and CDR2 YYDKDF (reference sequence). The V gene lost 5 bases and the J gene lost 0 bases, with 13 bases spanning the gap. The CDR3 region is CATSPLAPATNEKLFF. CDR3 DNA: TGTGCCACCAGCCCCCTAGCGCCCGCAACTAATGAAAAACTGTTTTTT.

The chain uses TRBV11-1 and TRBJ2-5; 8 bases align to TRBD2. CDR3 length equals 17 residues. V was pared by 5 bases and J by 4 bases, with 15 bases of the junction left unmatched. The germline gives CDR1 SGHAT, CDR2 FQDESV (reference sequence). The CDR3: CASSPSSGPYPGETQYF. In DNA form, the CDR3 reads TGTGCCAGCAGCCCCTCTAGCGGGCCTTACCCGGGAGAGACCCAGTACTTC.

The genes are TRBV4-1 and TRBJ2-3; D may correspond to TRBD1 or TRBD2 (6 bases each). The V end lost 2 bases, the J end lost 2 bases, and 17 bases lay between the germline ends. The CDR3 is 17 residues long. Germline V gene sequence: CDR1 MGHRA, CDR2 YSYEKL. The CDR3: CASSQHKGGSVTDTQYF. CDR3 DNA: TGCGCCAGCAGCCAACACAAGGGGGGTTCTGTCACAGATACGCAGTATTTT.

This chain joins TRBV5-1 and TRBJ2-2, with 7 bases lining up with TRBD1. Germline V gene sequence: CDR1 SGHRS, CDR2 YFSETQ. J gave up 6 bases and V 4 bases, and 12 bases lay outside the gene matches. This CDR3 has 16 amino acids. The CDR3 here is CASSRQGEFSAGELFF. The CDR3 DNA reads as TGCGCCAGCAGCCGACAGGGAGAATTTTCGGCCGGGGAGCTGTTTTTT.

The CDR3 here is CASARGADGNTIYF. Written as DNA, the CDR3 is TGTGCCAGCGCCCGGGGGGCAGATGGAAACACCATATATTTT. The chain joins TRBV27 to TRBJ1-3; possible D gene TRBD1, 6 bases. V lost 8 bases and J 3 bases, leaving 14 bases between the germline ends. Germline V gene data show CDR1 as MNHEY and CDR2 as SMNVEV (reference sequence). This CDR3 comprises 14 residues.

The CDR3 loop reads CASSLLGSGNTIYF. CDR3 DNA: TGTGCCAGCAGCCTCTTGGGCTCTGGAAACACCATATATTTT. The genes are TRBV7-9 and TRBJ1-3; D uncertain. Germline CDR1 is SEHNR and CDR2 is FQNEAQ (reference sequence). The CDR3 totals 14 residues. Trimming removed 5 bases from V and 0 bases from J, with 8 bases in between.

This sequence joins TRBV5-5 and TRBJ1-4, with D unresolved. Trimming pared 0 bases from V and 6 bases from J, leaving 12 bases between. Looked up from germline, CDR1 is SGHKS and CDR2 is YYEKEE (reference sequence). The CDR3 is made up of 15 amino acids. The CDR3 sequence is CASSLVPGWDEKLFF. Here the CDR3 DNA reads TGTGCCAGCAGCTTGGTCCCGGGCTGGGATGAAAAACTGTTTTTT.

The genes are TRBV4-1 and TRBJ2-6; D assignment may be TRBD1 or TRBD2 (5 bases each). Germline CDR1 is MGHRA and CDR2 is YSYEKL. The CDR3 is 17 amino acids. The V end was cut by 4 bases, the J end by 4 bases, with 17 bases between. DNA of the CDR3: TGCGCCAGCAGCCCTAGAGGGGTCGTCCGAGGGGCCAACGTCCTGACTTTC. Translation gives CASSPRGVVRGANVLTF.

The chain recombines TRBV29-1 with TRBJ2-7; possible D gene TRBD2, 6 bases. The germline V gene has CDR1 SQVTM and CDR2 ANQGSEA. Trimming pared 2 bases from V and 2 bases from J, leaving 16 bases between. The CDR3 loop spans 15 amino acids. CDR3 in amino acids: CSVESRGWLAYEQYF. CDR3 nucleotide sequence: TGCAGCGTTGAATCCCGGGGGTGGCTGGCCTACGAGCAGTACTTC.

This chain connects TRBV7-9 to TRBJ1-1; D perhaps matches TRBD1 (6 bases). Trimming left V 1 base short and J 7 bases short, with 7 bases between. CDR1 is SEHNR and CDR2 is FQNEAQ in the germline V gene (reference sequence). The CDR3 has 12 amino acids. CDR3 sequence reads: CASSLETGEAFF. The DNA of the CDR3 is TGTGCCAGCAGCTTAGAGACAGGTGAAGCTTTCTTT.

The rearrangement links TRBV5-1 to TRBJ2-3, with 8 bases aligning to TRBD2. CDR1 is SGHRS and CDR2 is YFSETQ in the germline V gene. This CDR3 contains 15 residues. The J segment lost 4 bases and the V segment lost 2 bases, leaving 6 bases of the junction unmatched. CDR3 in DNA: TGCGCCAGCAGCTTAGGAGCGGGAGACTCAGATACGCAGTATTTT. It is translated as CASSLGAGDSDTQYF.

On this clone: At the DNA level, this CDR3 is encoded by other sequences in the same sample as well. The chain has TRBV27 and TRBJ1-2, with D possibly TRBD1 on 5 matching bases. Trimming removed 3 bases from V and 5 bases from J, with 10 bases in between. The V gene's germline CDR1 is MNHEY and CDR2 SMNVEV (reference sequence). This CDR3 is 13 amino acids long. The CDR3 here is CASSFRGRYGYTF. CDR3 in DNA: TGTGCCAGCAGTTTCCGGGGGAGGTATGGCTACACCTTC.

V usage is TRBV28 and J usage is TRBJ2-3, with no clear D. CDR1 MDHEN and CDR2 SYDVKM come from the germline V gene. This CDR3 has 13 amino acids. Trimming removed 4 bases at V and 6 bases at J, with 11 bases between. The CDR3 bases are TGTGCCAGCAGTTCGACCTTTAGGGATACGCAGTATTTT. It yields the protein CASSSTFRDTQYF. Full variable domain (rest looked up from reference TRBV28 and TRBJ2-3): DVKVTQSSRYLVKRTGEKVFLECVQDMDHENMFWYRQDPGLGLRLIYFSYDVKMKEKGDIPEGYSVSREKKERFSLILESASTNQTSMYLCASSSTFRDTQYFGPGTRLTVL.

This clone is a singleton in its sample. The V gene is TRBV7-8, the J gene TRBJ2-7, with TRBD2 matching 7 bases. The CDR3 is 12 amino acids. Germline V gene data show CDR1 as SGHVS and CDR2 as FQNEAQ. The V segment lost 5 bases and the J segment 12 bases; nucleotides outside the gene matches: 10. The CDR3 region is CASSPYLAEAYF. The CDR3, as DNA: TGTGCCAGCAGCCCCTATCTAGCGGAGGCGTACTTC.